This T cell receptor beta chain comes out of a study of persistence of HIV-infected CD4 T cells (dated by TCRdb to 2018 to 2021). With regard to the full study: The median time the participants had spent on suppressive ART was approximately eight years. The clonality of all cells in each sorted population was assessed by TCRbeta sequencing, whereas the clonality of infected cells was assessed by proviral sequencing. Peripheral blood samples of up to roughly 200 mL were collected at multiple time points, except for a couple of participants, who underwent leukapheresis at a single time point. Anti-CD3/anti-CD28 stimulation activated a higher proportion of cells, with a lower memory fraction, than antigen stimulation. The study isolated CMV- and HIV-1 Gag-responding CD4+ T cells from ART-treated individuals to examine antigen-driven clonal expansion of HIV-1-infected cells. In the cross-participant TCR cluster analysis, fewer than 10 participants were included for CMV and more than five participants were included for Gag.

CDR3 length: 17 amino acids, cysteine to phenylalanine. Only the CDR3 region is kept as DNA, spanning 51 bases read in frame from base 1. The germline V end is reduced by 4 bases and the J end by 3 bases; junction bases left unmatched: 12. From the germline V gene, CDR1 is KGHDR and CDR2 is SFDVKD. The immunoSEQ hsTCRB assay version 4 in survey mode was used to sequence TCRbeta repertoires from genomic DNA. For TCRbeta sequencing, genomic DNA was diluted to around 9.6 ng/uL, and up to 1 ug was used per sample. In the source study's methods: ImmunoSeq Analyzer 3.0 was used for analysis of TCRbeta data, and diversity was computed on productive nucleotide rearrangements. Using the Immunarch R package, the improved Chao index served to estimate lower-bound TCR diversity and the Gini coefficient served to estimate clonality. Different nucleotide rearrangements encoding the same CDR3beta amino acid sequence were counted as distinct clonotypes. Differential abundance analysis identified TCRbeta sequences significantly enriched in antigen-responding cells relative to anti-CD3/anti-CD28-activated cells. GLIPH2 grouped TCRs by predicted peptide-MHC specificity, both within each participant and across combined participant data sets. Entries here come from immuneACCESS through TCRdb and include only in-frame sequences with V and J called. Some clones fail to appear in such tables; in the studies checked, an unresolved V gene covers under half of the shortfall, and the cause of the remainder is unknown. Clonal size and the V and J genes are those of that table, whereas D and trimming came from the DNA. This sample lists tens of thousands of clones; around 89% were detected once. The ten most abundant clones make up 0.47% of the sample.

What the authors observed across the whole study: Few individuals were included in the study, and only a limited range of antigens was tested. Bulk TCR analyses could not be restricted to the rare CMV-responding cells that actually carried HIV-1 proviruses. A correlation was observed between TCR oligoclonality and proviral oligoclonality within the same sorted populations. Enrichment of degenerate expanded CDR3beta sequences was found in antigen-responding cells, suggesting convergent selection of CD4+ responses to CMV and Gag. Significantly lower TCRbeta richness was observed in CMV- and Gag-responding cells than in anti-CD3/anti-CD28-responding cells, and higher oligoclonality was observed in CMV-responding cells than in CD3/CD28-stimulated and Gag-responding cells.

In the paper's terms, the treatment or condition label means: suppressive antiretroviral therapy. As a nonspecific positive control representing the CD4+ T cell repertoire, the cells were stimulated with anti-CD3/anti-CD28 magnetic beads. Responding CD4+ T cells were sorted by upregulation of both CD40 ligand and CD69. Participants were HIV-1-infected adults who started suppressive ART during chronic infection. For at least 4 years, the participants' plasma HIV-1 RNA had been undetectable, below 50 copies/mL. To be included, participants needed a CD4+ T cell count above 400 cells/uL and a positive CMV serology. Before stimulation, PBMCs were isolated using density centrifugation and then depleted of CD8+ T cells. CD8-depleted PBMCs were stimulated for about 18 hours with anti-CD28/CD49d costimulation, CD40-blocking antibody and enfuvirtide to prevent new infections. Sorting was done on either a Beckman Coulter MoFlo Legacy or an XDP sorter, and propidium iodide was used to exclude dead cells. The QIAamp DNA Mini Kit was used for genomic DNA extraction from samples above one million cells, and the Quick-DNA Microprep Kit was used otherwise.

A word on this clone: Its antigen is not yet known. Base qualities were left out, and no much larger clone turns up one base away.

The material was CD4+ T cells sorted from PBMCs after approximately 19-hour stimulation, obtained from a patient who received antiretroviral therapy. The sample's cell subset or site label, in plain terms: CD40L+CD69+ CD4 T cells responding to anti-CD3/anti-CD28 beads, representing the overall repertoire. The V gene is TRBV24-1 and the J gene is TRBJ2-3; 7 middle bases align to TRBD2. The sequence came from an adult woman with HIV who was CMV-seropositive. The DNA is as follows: TGTGCCACCAGTGACCCGGCGTTGGACGGGGGGACAGATACGCAGTATTTT. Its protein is CATSDPALDGGTDTQYF.